This T cell receptor (beta chain) was recorded in a study of shared clonotypes between healthy human individuals. Study-wide context: Plates per donor: three CD4 naive, three CD4 memory, two CD8 naive, one CD8 memory. Study findings and constraints: It was anticipated that sequencing depth would influence how many clonotypes donors shared. The diversity represented, both genetic and in exposure history, was limited by few donors.

Original methodology: Filtering differed because ImmunoSEQ produced junction-only sequences that carried no quality scores. Sequencing was performed with immunoSEQ multiplex PCR; in TCRdb, only in-frame clones are kept and a portion is missing. V and J calls and clone size are given by that table; D and trimming were obtained from the DNA. The repertoire holds approximately 2.1 million clones, with roughly 93% as singletons. The ends were cut back, 4 bases at V and 3 bases at J, with 11 bases in the middle. In germline, CDR1 is SGDLS, CDR2 YYNGEE. The CDR3 runs to 14 residues. This clone was seen only a few times. Its specificity is not known.

The rearrangement joins TRBV9 to TRBJ1-5, with a tentative D call TRBD1 (5 bases). Sequenced input: naive CD4+ T cells from PBMCs. As for subset: CD45RA+ positively selected. This TCR came from a man between 18 and 35 years old in good health. Some clones in this sample may be carry-over from other donors' samples. CDR3 region: CASSPGGVNQPQHF. Written as DNA, the CDR3 is TGTGCCAGCAGCCCGGGGGGTGTCAATCAGCCCCAGCATTTT.